Shown below are 17 T cell receptor beta chains from a single sample sequenced in a study of early T cells in non-severe SARS-CoV-2 infection. TCRdb independently ran MiXCR on the 5' RACE reads; one entry per CDR3 protein. The sample includes approximately 29,000 distinct CDR3 sequences, over 6.5% of them seen just once. The sample was whole blood. These receptors all stem from an adult who was a healthcare worker with PCR-confirmed SARS-CoV-2 infection or an uninfected control (not recorded which).

This sequence joins TRBV5-1 and TRBJ2-1; 8 nucleotides match TRBD2. Germline V CDR1 and CDR2: SGHRS, YFSETQ. V trimming: 2 bases; J trimming: 5 bases; junction bases outside the gene matches: 6. The CDR3 covers 15 residues. The CDR3 sequence: CASSLAGVLNNEQFF. CDR3 DNA: TGCGCCAGCAGCTTAGCGGGAGTCTTGAACAATGAGCAGTTCTTC.

This clonotype has a count of ten or more. The J gene is TRBJ1-1, the V gene TRBV7-6; 9 nucleotides line up with TRBD1. This CDR3 contains 13 residues. Germline V CDR1 and CDR2: SGHVS, FNYEAQ. V was clipped by 4 bases and J by 5 bases; unmatched bases: 2. CDR3 sequence: CASSSQGATEAFF. Written as DNA, the CDR3 is TGTGCCAGCAGCTCACAGGGGGCGACTGAAGCTTTCTTT.

This clonotype was picked up many times. This sequence joins TRBV19 and TRBJ1-5; D is unresolved. CDR3 length: 12 residues. CDR1 and CDR2 (germline): LNHDA, SQIVND (reference sequence). Deletions cut 7 bases from V and 7 bases from J, with 11 bases between. This CDR3 is CASIGFGQPQHF. The CDR3 bases are TGTGCCAGTATCGGGTTTGGGCAGCCCCAGCATTTT.

The gene calls are TRBV27 and TRBJ2-1; tentatively, D is TRBD1 or TRBD2 (5 bases each). Germline assignment: CDR1 MNHEY and CDR2 SMNVEV (reference sequence). Trimming stripped 1 base from V and 5 bases from J, with 6 bases between. The CDR3 length is 13 residues. The chain's CDR3 is CASSLWGNNEQFF. The CDR3 DNA reads as TGTGCCAGCAGTTTATGGGGGAACAATGAGCAGTTCTTC.

This clonotype has at least ten counts. V gene TRBV2 combines with J gene TRBJ1-1; D is undetermined. Between the trimmed V and J ends, which lost 2 bases and 4 bases, there was a span of 8 bases. Germline lookup yields CDR1 SNHLY and CDR2 FYNNEI. The CDR3 spans 13 residues. Here the CDR3 DNA reads TGTGCCAGCAGTGAATACGCAGGCACTGAAGCTTTCTTT. As protein: CASSEYAGTEAFF.

This clonotype was seen a handful of times. This chain joins TRBV5-4 and TRBJ2-5, with TRBD1 matching 9 bases. Per germline, CDR1 SGHNT and CDR2 YYREEE (reference sequence). The CDR3 extends over 14 amino acids. J lost 0 bases, V lost 4 bases, and 1 base had no gene match. The CDR3 DNA follows: TGTGCCAGCAGCAGGGACAGGGACCAAGAGACCCAGTACTTC. This sequence encodes CASSRDRDQETQYF.

This clonotype was seen many times. The chain employs TRBV29-1 and TRBJ1-2; perhaps TRBD1 as D (5 bases). CDR3 length: 12 amino acids. The V gene lost 6 bases and the J gene lost 3 bases, with 11 bases spanning the gap. CDR1 is SQVTM and CDR2 is ANQGSEA in the germline V gene. CDR3: CSVTGTDYGYTF. The CDR3 coding sequence is TGCAGCGTGACCGGGACGGACTATGGCTACACCTTC.

This clonotype appeared many times. The rearrangement joins TRBV15 to TRBJ2-3; D is tentatively TRBD1 or TRBD2 (5 bases each). This CDR3 is 14 amino acids long. Trimming left V 6 bases short and J 2 bases short, with 12 bases between. CDR1 is LNHNV, CDR2 YYDKDF, per germline (reference sequence). This CDR3 is CATSWGIATDTQYF. The CDR3, as DNA: TGTGCCACCAGTTGGGGGATTGCCACAGATACGCAGTATTTT.

This clonotype has a handful of counts. This chain links TRBV7-6 with TRBJ1-6; D is unresolved. The V gene's germline CDR1 is SGHVS and CDR2 FNYEAQ. CDR3 length: 14 amino acids. The germline V and J ends were trimmed by 3 bases and 0 bases, with 3 bases remaining between them. The CDR3 nucleotides read TGTGCCAGCAGCTTGCTCTCCTATAATTCACCCCTCCACTTT. Translation: CASSLLSYNSPLHF.

Ten or more counts support this clonotype. This chain connects TRBV20-1 to TRBJ1-5, with 9 bases matching TRBD1. V was pared by 4 bases and J by 5 bases, with 6 bases of the junction left unmatched. The CDR3 loop spans 14 amino acids. Germline CDR1 is DFQATT and CDR2 is SNEGSKA (reference sequence). The CDR3 DNA is TGCAGTGCTAAGGACAGGGGATACCATCAGCCCCAGCATTTT. This gives the protein CSAKDRGYHQPQHF.

This clonotype was seen at least ten times. The V gene is TRBV29-1, the J gene TRBJ1-1, with 7 bases aligning to TRBD1. The CDR3 runs 11 residues. The junction had 3 bases not matched to a gene; V was cut back by 4 bases and J by 7 bases. Looked up from germline, CDR1 is SQVTM and CDR2 is ANQGSEA. CDR3 loop: CSVVGTDEAFF. As DNA, the CDR3 is TGCAGCGTTGTCGGGACAGATGAAGCTTTCTTT.

This clonotype occurred a few times. This chain connects TRBV11-2 to TRBJ2-2; D uncertain. CDR3 length equals 15 residues. Germline V gene sequence: CDR1 SGHAT, CDR2 FQNNGV. V lost 1 base to trimming and J lost 1 base, with 7 bases between them. CDR3 sequence (DNA): TGTGCCAGCAGCTTAGTGAGAGGGAACACCGGGGAGCTGTTTTTT. It yields the protein CASSLVRGNTGELFF.

The gene calls are TRBV12-3 or TRBV12-4 and TRBJ1-5; TRBD1 might be the D (6 bases). CDR3 length: 15 amino acids. The V gene lost 3 bases and the J gene lost 2 bases, with 11 bases spanning the gap. CDR3 DNA sequence: TGTGCCAGCAGTTTCACAGGGATGGGCAATCAGCCCCAGCATTTT. Its protein is CASSFTGMGNQPQHF.

This clonotype was detected ten times or more. V is TRBV10-2 and J is TRBJ2-7, with D unresolved. The CDR3 is made up of 16 amino acids. Trimming stripped 3 bases from V and 4 bases from J, with 19 bases between. Germline V gene data show CDR1 as WSHSY and CDR2 as SAAADI. The CDR3 DNA reads TGCGCCAGCAGTGATGTCCCGACGGTCACTAATTACGAGCAGTACTTC. As protein: CASSDVPTVTNYEQYF.

In its sample, this clonotype was seen many times. The V and J genes are TRBV29-1 and TRBJ1-5; D remains unclear. Trimming cost V 5 bases and J 4 bases, with 9 bases left between them. Per the germline V gene, CDR1 is SQVTM and CDR2 is ANQGSEA. The CDR3 is 12 residues long. The CDR3 spells CSVSDHNQPQHF. The CDR3 nucleotides read TGCAGCGTTTCCGACCATAATCAGCCCCAGCATTTT.

This clonotype was seen more than once but under ten times. This sequence joins TRBV9 and TRBJ2-3; 7 nucleotides match TRBD1. Trimming at V came to 4 bases and at J to 1 base, leaving 12 bases not matched to a gene. This CDR3 has 17 residues. Per the germline V gene, CDR1 is SGDLS and CDR2 is YYNGEE. The DNA for the CDR3 is TGTGCCAGCAGCCCCGGGACAGACGTCTTCCGCACAGATACGCAGTATTTT. Its translation is CASSPGTDVFRTDTQYF.

The sample holds a few counts of this clonotype. J is TRBJ2-7 and V is TRBV7-8; D remains unclear. The germline V gene encodes CDR1 SGHVS and CDR2 FQNEAQ. The V and J ends lost 5 bases and 1 base respectively, with 12 bases between them. The CDR3 loop spans 14 amino acids. The CDR3 reads CASSQARRSYEQYF. As DNA, the CDR3 is TGTGCCAGCAGCCAGGCAAGAAGGTCCTACGAGCAGTACTTC.